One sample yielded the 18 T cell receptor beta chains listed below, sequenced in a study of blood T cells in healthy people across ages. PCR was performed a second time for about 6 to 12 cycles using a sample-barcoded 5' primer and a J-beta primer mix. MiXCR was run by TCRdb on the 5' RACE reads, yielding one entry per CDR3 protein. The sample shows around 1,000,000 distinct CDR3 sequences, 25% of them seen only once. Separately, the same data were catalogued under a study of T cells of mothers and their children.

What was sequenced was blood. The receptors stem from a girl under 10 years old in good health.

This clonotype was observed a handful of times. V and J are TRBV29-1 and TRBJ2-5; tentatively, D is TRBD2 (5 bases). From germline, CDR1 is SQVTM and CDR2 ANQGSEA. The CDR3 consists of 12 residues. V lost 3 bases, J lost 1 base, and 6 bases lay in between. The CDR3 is CSVDGVQETQYF. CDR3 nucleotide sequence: TGCAGCGTTGACGGGGTCCAAGAGACCCAGTACTTC.

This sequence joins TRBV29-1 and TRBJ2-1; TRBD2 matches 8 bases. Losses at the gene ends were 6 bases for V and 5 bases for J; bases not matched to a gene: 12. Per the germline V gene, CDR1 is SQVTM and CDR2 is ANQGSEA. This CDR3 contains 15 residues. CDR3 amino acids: CSVELSGSRDNEQFF. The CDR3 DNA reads TGCAGCGTAGAACTCAGCGGGAGTCGGGACAATGAGCAGTTCTTC.

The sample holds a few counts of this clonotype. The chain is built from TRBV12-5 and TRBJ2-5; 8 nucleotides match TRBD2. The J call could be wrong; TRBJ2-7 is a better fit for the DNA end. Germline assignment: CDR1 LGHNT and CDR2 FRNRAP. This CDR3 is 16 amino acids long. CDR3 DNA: TGTGCTAGTGGTTTGGTAGTGAAGCGGGAGTACTACGAGCAGTACTTC. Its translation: CASGLVVKREYYEQYF.

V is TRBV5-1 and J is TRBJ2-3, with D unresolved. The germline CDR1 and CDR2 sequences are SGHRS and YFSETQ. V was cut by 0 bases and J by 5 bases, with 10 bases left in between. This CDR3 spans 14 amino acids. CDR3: CASSLEKGIDTQYF. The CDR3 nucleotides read TGCGCCAGCAGCTTGGAGAAGGGAATAGATACGCAGTATTTT.

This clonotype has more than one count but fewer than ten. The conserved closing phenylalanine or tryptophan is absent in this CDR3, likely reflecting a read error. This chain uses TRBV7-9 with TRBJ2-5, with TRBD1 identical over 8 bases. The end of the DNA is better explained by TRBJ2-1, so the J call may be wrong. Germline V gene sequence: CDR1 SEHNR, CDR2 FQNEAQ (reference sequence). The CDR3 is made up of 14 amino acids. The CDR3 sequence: CASSLGQAAHEQFL. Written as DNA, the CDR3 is TGTGCCAGCAGCTTGGGACAGGCGGCCCATGAGCAGTTCCTC.

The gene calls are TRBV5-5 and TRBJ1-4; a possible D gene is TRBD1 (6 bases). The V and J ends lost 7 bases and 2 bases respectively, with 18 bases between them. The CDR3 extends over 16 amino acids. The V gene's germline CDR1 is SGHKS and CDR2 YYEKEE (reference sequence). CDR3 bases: TGTGCCAGCCAAGAAGGGGGTGGACGGACTAATGAAAAACTGTTTTTT. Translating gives CASQEGGGRTNEKLFF.

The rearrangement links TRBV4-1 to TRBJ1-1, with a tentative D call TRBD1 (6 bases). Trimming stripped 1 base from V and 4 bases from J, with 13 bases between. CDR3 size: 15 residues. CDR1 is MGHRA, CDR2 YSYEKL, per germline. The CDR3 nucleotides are TGCGCCAGCAGCCAAGCGGGGGGCTGGGTCACTGAAGCTTTCTTT. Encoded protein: CASSQAGGWVTEAFF.

The CDR3 sequence: CASSYYPPYEQYF. The CDR3, as DNA: TGTGCCAGCAGTTACTACCCCCCCTACGAGCAGTACTTC. This sequence joins TRBV28 and TRBJ2-5; D not certain. The tail of the sequence fits TRBJ2-7 better, so the J call may be wrong. This CDR3 has 13 amino acids. Germline CDR1 MDHEN, CDR2 SYDVKM.

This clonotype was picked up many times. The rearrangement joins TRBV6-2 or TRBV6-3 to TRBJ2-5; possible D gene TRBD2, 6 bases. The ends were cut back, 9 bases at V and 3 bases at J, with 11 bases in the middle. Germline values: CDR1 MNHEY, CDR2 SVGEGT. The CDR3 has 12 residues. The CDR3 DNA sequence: TGTGCCAGTGGACGGGGGAAAGAGACCCAGTACTTC. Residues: CASGRGKETQYF.

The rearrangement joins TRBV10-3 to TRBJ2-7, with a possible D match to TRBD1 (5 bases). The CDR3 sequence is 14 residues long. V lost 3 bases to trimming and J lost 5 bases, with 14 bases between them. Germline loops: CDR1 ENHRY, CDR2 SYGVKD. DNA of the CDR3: TGTGCCATCAGTGATGACAGCTATACCCACGAGCAGTACTTC. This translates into CAISDDSYTHEQYF.

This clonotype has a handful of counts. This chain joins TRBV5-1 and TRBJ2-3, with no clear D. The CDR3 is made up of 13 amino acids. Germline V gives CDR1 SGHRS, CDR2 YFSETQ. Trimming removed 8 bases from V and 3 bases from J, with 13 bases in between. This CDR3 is CASGMPSTDTQYF. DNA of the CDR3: TGCGCCAGTGGAATGCCCTCAACAGATACGCAGTATTTT.

CDR3: CASSPHITNTEAFF. The DNA for the CDR3 is TGCGCCAGCAGCCCCCATATAACGAACACTGAAGCTTTCTTT. The chain links TRBV5-1 to TRBJ1-1, with D hard to call. The CDR3 sequence is 14 residues long. V gave up 4 bases and J gave up 1 base, with 11 bases separating them. Germline V CDR1 and CDR2: SGHRS, YFSETQ.

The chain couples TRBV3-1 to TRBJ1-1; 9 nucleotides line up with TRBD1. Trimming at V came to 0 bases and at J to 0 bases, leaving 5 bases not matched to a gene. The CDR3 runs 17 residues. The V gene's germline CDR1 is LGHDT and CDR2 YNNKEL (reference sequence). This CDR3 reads CASSQDGQGFLNTEAFF. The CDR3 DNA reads TGTGCCAGCAGCCAAGACGGACAGGGGTTTTTGAACACTGAAGCTTTCTTT. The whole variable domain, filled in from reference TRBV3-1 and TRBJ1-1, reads DTAVSQTPKYLVTQMGNDKSIKCEQNLGHDTMYWYKQDSKKFLKIMFSYNNKELIINETVPNRFSPKSPDKAHLNLHINSLELGDSAVYFCASSQDGQGFLNTEAFFGQGTRLTVV.

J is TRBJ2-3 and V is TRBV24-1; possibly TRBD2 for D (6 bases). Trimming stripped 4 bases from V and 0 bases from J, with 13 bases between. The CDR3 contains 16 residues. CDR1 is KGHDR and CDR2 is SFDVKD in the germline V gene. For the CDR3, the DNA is TGTGCCACCAGTGAGGCGGGACGAGGGAGCACAGATACGCAGTATTTT. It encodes CATSEAGRGSTDTQYF.

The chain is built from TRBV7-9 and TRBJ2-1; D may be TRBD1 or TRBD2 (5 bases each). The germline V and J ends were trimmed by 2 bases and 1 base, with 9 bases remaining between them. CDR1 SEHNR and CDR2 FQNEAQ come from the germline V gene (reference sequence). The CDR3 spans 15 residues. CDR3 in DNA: TGTGCCAGCAGCTTAAGGGACCAATCCTACAATGAGCAGTTCTTC. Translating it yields CASSLRDQSYNEQFF.

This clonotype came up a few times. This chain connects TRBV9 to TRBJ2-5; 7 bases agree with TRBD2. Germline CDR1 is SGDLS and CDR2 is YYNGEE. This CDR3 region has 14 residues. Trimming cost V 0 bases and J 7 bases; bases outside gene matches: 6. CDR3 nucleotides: TGTGCCAGCAGCGTAGAGGGAGGGGCCGGGACCCAGTACTTC. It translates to CASSVEGGAGTQYF.

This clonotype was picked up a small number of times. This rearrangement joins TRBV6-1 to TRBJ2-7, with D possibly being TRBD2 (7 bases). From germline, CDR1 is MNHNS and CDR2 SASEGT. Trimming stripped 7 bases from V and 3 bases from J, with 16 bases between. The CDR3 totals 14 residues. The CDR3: CASTKGGEYYEQYF. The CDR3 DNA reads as TGTGCCAGCACCAAAGGGGGGGAGTACTACGAGCAGTACTTC.

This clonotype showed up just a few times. CDR3 sequence: CASNLVRGLSSGNTIYF. The CDR3 DNA reads TGTGCCAGCAACCTAGTAAGGGGTCTCTCCTCTGGAAACACCATATATTTT. The chain uses TRBV12-3 or TRBV12-4 and TRBJ1-3; tentatively, D is TRBD1 (5 bases). The CDR3 spans 17 residues. Trimming removed 7 bases at V and 0 bases at J, with 19 bases between.